These 3 T cell receptor beta chains were sequenced from one sample in a study of control samples from healthy donors and cancer patients. TCRdb's table, derived via immunoSEQ multiplex PCR, lists solely in-frame clones and lacks some. The table lists about 120,000 clones, more than 85% of them singletons. The sequencing sample was made of blood. These TCRs come from a man under 40 in good health.

V gene TRBV29-1 combines with J gene TRBJ1-2; 12 bases fit TRBD1. V gave up 7 bases and J gave up 4 bases; unmatched junction bases: 10. The length of the CDR3 is 15 residues. Per the germline V gene, CDR1 is SQVTM and CDR2 is ANQGSEA. CDR3 loop: CSATPGQGAAYGYTF. CDR3 sequence (DNA): TGCAGCGCTACTCCGGGACAGGGGGCTGCCTATGGCTACACCTTC.

CDR3 sequence: CASSLQGGANYGYTF. The CDR3 region has the DNA TGTGCCAGCAGCTTGCAGGGTGGGGCTAACTATGGCTACACCTTC. The gene calls are TRBV5-5 and TRBJ1-2, with a possible D match to TRBD1 (5 bases). Trimming cost V 1 base and J 0 bases, with 10 bases left between them. The CDR3 is made up of 15 amino acids. Per germline, CDR1 SGHKS and CDR2 YYEKEE (reference sequence).

The chain is built from TRBV6-4 and TRBJ2-2; perhaps TRBD1 as D (6 bases). The CDR3 runs 15 residues. V gave up 6 bases and J gave up 3 bases, with 14 bases separating them. Germline CDR1 and CDR2: MRHNA and SNTAGT. The CDR3 bases are TGTGCCAGCAGCTTCAGACAGGAGGACACCGGGGAGCTGTTTTTT. Amino acids: CASSFRQEDTGELFF.